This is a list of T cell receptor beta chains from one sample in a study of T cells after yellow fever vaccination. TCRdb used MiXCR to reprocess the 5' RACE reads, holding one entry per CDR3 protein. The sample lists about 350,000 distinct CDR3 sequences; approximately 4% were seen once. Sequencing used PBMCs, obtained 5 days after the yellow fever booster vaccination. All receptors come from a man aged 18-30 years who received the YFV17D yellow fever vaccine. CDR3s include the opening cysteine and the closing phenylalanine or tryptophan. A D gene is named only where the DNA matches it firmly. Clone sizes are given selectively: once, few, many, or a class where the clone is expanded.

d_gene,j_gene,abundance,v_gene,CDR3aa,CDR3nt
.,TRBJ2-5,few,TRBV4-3,CASSQRSVREETQYF,TGCGCCAGCAGCCAACGGAGTGTCAGAGAAGAGACCCAGTACTTC
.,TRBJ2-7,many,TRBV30,CAWSVQGNYEQYF,TGTGCCTGGAGTGTTCAGGGCAACTACGAGCAGTACTTC
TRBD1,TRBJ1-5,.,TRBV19,CASSMGQVNQPQHF,TGTGCCAGTAGTATGGGACAGGTAAATCAGCCCCAGCATTTT
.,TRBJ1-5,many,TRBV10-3,CAISESSGPDGNQPQHF,TGTGCCATCAGTGAGTCGAGTGGTCCAGACGGCAATCAGCCCCAGCATTTT
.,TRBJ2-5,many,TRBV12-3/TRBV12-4,CASSPGGRRETQYF,TGTGCCAGCAGCCCCGGGGGTAGGCGAGAGACCCAGTACTTC
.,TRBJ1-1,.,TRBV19,CASTPGGGAAEAFF,TGTGCCAGTACCCCCGGGGGGGGAGCGGCTGAAGCTTTCTTT
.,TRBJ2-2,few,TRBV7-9,CASSLTGLENTGELFF,TGTGCCAGCAGCCTAACAGGACTGGAGAACACCGGGGAGCTGTTTTTT
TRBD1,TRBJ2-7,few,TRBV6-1,CASSVRGLNEQYF,TGTGCCAGCAGTGTGAGGGGGCTCAACGAGCAGTACTTC
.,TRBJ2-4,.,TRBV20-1,CSARATPGGDKNIQYF,TGCAGTGCTAGAGCTACCCCCGGAGGAGACAAAAACATTCAGTACTTC
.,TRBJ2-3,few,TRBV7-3,CASTITFGETQYF,TGTGCCAGCACCATAACGTTCGGAGAGACGCAGTATTTT
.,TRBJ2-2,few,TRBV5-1,CASSLAVGGTGELFF,TGCGCCAGCAGCTTGGCGGTAGGAGGCACCGGGGAGCTGTTTTTT
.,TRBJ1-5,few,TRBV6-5,CASRMGRHSNQPQHF,TGTGCCAGCAGAATGGGGCGTCATAGCAATCAGCCCCAGCATTTT
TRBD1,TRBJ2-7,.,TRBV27,CASSGQGPLDEEYF,TGTGCCAGCAGTGGACAGGGCCCATTGGACGAGGAGTACTTC
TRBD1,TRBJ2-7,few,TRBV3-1,CASSPDRVLSYEQYF,TGTGCCAGCAGCCCGGACAGGGTCCTCTCCTACGAGCAGTACTTC
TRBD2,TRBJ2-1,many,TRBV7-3,CASSLRAGNYNEQFF,TGTGCCAGCAGCTTAAGAGCGGGGAACTACAATGAGCAGTTCTTC
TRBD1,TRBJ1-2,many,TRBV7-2,CASSLKPSGGGYTF,TGTGCCAGCAGCTTAAAACCATCAGGGGGTGGCTACACCTTC
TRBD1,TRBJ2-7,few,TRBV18,CASSVDRVSYEQYF,TGTGCCAGCTCAGTGGACAGGGTGTCCTACGAGCAGTACTTC
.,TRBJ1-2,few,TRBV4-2,CASSPGNSRPNYGYTF,TGTGCCAGCAGCCCTGGGAACAGTCGACCTAACTATGGCTACACCTTC
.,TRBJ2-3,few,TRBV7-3,CASSLGLPSTDTQYF,TGTGCCAGCAGCTTGGGACTTCCTAGCACAGATACGCAGTATTTT
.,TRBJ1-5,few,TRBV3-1,CASSQDRIGSNQPQHF,TGTGCCAGCAGCCAAGACAGGATCGGTAGCAATCAGCCCCAGCATTTT
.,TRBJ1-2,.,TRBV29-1,CSVFRDMHYGYTF,TGCAGCGTTTTTAGGGACATGCACTATGGCTACACCTTC
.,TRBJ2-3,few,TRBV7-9,CASSLVRMGADTQYF,TGTGCCAGCAGCTTAGTGAGGATGGGAGCAGATACGCAGTATTTT
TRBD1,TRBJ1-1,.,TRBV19,CASRRGQGSEAFF,TGTGCCAGTAGGAGGGGACAGGGCTCTGAAGCTTTCTTT
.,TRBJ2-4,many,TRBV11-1,CASSRNRGGMSKNIQYF,TGTGCCAGCAGCCGGAACAGGGGCGGGATGAGCAAAAACATTCAGTACTTC
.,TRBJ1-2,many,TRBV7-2,CASSWGYGYTF,TGTGCCAGCAGCTGGGGCTATGGCTACACCTTC
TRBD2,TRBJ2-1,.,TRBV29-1,CSVGLLAGGPFDEQFF,TGCAGCGTCGGACTTCTAGCGGGGGGCCCCTTTGATGAGCAGTTCTTC
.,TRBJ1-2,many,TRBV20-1,CSARISTPERGYTF,TGCAGTGCTAGGATCTCCACCCCGGAGAGGGGCTACACCTTC
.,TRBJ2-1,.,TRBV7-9,CASSATTTYNEQFF,TGTGCCAGCAGCGCCACAACTACCTACAATGAGCAGTTCTTC
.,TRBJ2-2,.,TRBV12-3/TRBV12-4,CASTRHGAPANTGELFF,TGTGCCAGCACTCGCCACGGGGCCCCTGCGAACACCGGGGAGCTGTTTTTT
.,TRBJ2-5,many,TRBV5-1,CASSLEGEETQYF,TGCGCCAGCAGCTTGGAGGGGGAAGAGACCCAGTACTTC
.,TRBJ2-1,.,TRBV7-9,CASSPLSNEQFF,TGTGCCAGCAGCCCACTGAGCAATGAGCAGTTCTTC
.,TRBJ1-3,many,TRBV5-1,CASSPDRPSSGNTIYF,TGCGCCAGCAGCCCAGACAGGCCAAGCTCTGGAAACACCATATATTTT
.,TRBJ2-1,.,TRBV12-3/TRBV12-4,CASAPERLNEQFF,TGTGCCAGCGCACCGGAGCGATTAAATGAGCAGTTCTTC
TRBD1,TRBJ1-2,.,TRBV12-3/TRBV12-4,CASSPQGQGGYTF,TGTGCCAGCAGTCCGCAGGGACAGGGAGGCTACACCTTC
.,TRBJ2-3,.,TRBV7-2,CASSLESSVDTQYF,TGTGCCAGCAGCTTAGAGAGTAGTGTAGATACGCAGTATTTT
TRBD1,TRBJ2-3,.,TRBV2,CASGWDNRGFERITDTQYF,TGTGCCAGCGGGTGGGATAACAGGGGGTTTGAGCGTATCACAGATACGCAGTATTTT
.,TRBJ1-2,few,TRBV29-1,CSVEVYRQPYGYTF,TGCAGCGTTGAAGTGTATAGACAGCCCTATGGCTACACCTTC
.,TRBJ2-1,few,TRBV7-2,CASSLVRLANEQFF,TGTGCCAGCAGCTTAGTAAGGCTAGCAAATGAGCAGTTCTTC
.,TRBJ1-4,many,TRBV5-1,CASSFFGGKLFF,TGCGCCAGCAGCTTCTTCGGTGGGAAACTGTTTTTT
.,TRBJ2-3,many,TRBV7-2,CASSLVRGRDTQYF,TGTGCCAGCAGCTTAGTTCGGGGTAGAGATACGCAGTATTTT
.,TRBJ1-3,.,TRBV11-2,CASSLAPNTIYF,TGTGCCAGCAGCTTAGCACCAAACACCATATATTTT
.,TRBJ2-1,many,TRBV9,CASNPDPNNEQFF,TGTGCCAGCAACCCTGACCCGAACAATGAGCAGTTCTTC
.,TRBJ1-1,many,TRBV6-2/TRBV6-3,CASSLGRTEAFF,TGTGCCAGCAGCCTGGGGCGGACTGAAGCTTTCTTT
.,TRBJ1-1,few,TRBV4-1,CASSQAVQRNTEAFF,TGCGCCAGCAGCCAAGCAGTCCAGAGGAACACTGAAGCTTTCTTT
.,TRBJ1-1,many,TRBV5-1,CASTPDSMNTEAFF,TGCGCCAGCACCCCGGACAGTATGAACACTGAAGCTTTCTTT
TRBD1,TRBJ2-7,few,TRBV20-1,CSAPGTGGLEQYF,TGCAGTGCTCCCGGGACAGGGGGCCTGGAGCAGTACTTC
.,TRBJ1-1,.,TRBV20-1,CSASWRPNTEAFF,TGCAGTGCTAGTTGGAGACCTAACACTGAAGCTTTCTTT
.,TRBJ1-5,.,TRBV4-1,CASSQIDVWGGNQPQHF,TGCGCCAGCAGCCAAATCGACGTATGGGGGGGCAATCAGCCCCAGCATTTT
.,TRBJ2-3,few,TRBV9,CASTRGQADTQYF,TGTGCCAGCACGCGGGGGCAGGCAGATACGCAGTATTTT
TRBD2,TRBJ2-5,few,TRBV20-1,CSAGLAGGGETQYF,TGCAGTGCTGGACTAGCGGGGGGAGGGGAGACCCAGTACTTC